These T cell receptor beta chains were read from a single sample in a study of vaccination effects on CD4 cells after COVID-19. Profiled with immunoSEQ multiplex PCR; TCRdb holds only in-frame clones, not every one. Among fewer than 30,000 clones listed, under 75% were seen once. The antigens of these receptors remain unknown. Sequenced here: CD4+ T cells from PBMCs cultured with SARS-CoV-2 spike peptides, sampled before COVID-19 vaccination. These TCRs come from a human donor who received a COVID-19 vaccine. CDR3s include the opening cysteine and the closing phenylalanine or tryptophan. The D gene is left open where the match is weak. The size entry is marked missing in some rows and otherwise reads once, few, many or a size class.

CASARVSGQGIHEQYF	TGCGCCAGCGCAAGAGTTTCGGGACAGGGTATCCACGAGCAGTACTTC	once	TRBV5-1	TRBJ2-7	TRBD1
CASRRTSTNSPLHF	TGTGCCAGCAGGCGGACTTCGACGAATTCACCCCTCCACTTT	.	TRBV6-5	TRBJ1-6	.
CASSLGGTGTSEAFF	TGTGCCAGCAGCTTAGGAGGGACGGGTACGTCTGAAGCTTTCTTT	.	TRBV7-9	TRBJ1-1	.
CASSRTSGAYEQYF	TGCGCCAGCAGCCGCACTAGCGGGGCCTACGAGCAGTACTTC	.	TRBV10-1	TRBJ2-7	TRBD2
CASSIGGRASGREQYF	TGTGCCAGTAGTATAGGAGGCAGGGCCTCTGGTCGCGAGCAGTACTTC	few	TRBV19	TRBJ2-7	.
CASNNGAVNTEAFF	TGCGCCAGCAACAATGGGGCGGTAAACACTGAAGCTTTCTTT	.	TRBV5-1	TRBJ1-1	.
CASSLVLGQVDTEAFF	TGCGCCAGCAGCCTAGTCTTGGGACAGGTCGACACTGAAGCTTTCTTT	.	TRBV5-1	TRBJ1-1	TRBD1
CSVTGTGYEQYF	TGCAGCGTGACCGGGACAGGCTACGAGCAGTACTTC	.	TRBV29-1	TRBJ2-7	TRBD1
CASSQNTLSQPQHF	TGTGCCAGCAGCCAAAACACGTTAAGTCAGCCCCAGCATTTT	.	TRBV3-1/TRBV3-2	TRBJ1-5	.
CASSLAGIGVAATEAFF	TGTGCCAGCAGCTTAGCCGGGATCGGGGTGGCCGCCACTGAAGCTTTCTTT	.	TRBV7-8	TRBJ1-1	.
CASSEVAGLVF	TGTGCCAGCAGTGAGGTAGCCGGACTAGTCTTC	.	TRBV6-1	TRBJ2-4	TRBD2
CASSEYSSGTQYF	TGTGCCAGCAGTGAATATTCGAGTGGTACGCAGTATTTT	few	TRBV25-1	TRBJ2-3	.
CSASGGQGRSGNTIYF	TGCAGTGCTAGTGGGGGACAGGGGCGTTCTGGAAACACCATATATTTT	.	TRBV20-1	TRBJ1-3	TRBD1
CASSQVRHAISVVGGWEQYF	TGCGCCAGCAGCCAAGTCAGGCATGCCATTTCGGTCGTGGGAGGCTGGGAGCAGTACTTC	once	TRBV4-1	TRBJ2-7	.
CASSHGLARAGGGYTQYF	TGCGCCAGCAGCCATGGCTTGGCAAGAGCGGGGGGGGGTTATACGCAGTATTTT	.	TRBV4-1	TRBJ2-3	TRBD2
CASARTEAFF	TGTGCCAGCGCCCGCACTGAAGCTTTCTTT	.	TRBV2	TRBJ1-1	.
CASSRGASGGVDGEQFF	TGCGCCAGCAGCCGCGGGGCTAGCGGGGGGGTGGATGGTGAGCAGTTCTTC	.	TRBV5-1	TRBJ2-1	TRBD2
CASSLTGTSGGAVHEQYF	TGCGCCAGCAGCTTGACGGGGACTAGCGGGGGGGCCGTGCACGAGCAGTACTTC	.	TRBV5-1	TRBJ2-7	TRBD2
CASSGPMGVRRNTGELFF	TGTGCCAGCAGTGGTCCCATGGGGGTCCGCCGGAACACCGGGGAGCTGTTTTTT	.	TRBV6-1	TRBJ2-2	.
CASSLGSPTVEAFF	TGTGCCAGCAGCTTAGGCAGCCCTACGGTTGAAGCTTTCTTT	.	TRBV7-9	TRBJ1-1	.
CASSLSGVEGYTF	TGTGCCAGCAGTTTGTCGGGGGTAGAGGGCTACACCTTC	.	TRBV12-3/TRBV12-4	TRBJ1-2	.
CASSPGIGLTEAFF	TGTGCCAGCAGCCCCGGGATCGGGCTCACTGAAGCTTTCTTT	.	TRBV7-9	TRBJ1-1	.
CASSLSSGDQETQYF	TGTGCCAGTAGTTTATCTAGCGGGGACCAAGAGACCCAGTACTTC	.	TRBV19	TRBJ2-5	TRBD2
CASSSTGQGAKNIQYF	TGCGCCAGCAGCTCTACCGGACAGGGGGCCAAAAACATTCAGTACTTC	.	TRBV4-1	TRBJ2-4	TRBD1
CSASRQTNPKTYNEQFF	TGCAGTGCTAGTAGGCAGACAAACCCTAAAACTTACAATGAGCAGTTCTTC	once	TRBV20-1	TRBJ2-1	.
CASSPRQRSNTEAFF	TGTGCCAGCAGCCCCCGCCAGCGGTCAAACACTGAAGCTTTCTTT	.	TRBV6-5	TRBJ1-1	.
CASQTGTGFNNEQFF	TGTGCCAGTCAGACCGGGACAGGGTTTAACAATGAGCAGTTCTTC	.	TRBV27	TRBJ2-1	TRBD1
CASSRRDSRQETQYF	TGTGCCAGCAGCAGACGCGACTCCCGACAGGAGACCCAGTACTTC	.	TRBV27	TRBJ2-5	.
CASSDLLAESTDTQYF	TGTGCCAGCAGTGACCTACTAGCGGAAAGCACAGATACGCAGTATTTT	.	TRBV6-1	TRBJ2-3	TRBD2
CASSEGGSFGYTF	TGTGCCAGCAGTGAGGGCGGTTCGTTTGGCTACACCTTC	few	TRBV7-9	TRBJ1-2	.
CASSHTSGSYNEQFF	TGTGCCAGCAGCCACACTAGCGGGAGTTACAATGAGCAGTTCTTC	few	TRBV16	TRBJ2-1	TRBD2
CASSLAGSDTQYF	TGTGCCAGCAGCTTGGCGGGGTCCGATACGCAGTATTTT	.	TRBV5-6	TRBJ2-3	.
CASSYSRTRVGEQFF	TGTGCCAGCAGTTACTCAAGGACTAGGGTCGGTGAGCAGTTCTTC	.	TRBV6-5	TRBJ2-1	TRBD2
CASSLGQGYHSGANVLTF	TGTGCCAGCTCCTTGGGACAGGGGTATCACTCTGGGGCCAACGTCCTGACTTTC	few	TRBV18	TRBJ2-6	TRBD1
CASSVLGTRTDTQYF	TGTGCCAGCAGCGTCTTGGGTACCCGCACAGATACGCAGTATTTT	.	TRBV7-9	TRBJ2-3	.
CASSLASGDEKLFF	TGCGCCAGCAGCTTGGCGTCAGGGGATGAAAAACTGTTTTTT	.	TRBV5-1	TRBJ1-4	.
CASSNHDRGPGTKAFF	TGCGCCAGCAGCAATCATGATAGGGGACCGGGAACTAAAGCTTTCTTT	few	TRBV4-1	TRBJ1-1	.
CAISAASQNTEAFF	TGTGCCATCAGCGCGGCCTCCCAGAACACTGAAGCTTTCTTT	.	TRBV10-3	TRBJ1-1	.
CASSRDRAETQYF	TGTGCCAGCAGTCGGGACCGCGCGGAGACCCAGTACTTC	.	TRBV11-2	TRBJ2-5	.
CASSSGGSYNEQFF	TGTGCCAGCAGCTCTGGGGGGAGCTACAATGAGCAGTTCTTC	.	TRBV5-4	TRBJ2-1	.
CASSLAGREPYEQYF	TGTGCCAGCAGCTTAGCGGGTCGGGAGCCCTACGAGCAGTACTTC	.	TRBV11-2	TRBJ2-7	.
CASRSMGVNTIYF	TGTGCCAGCAGATCAATGGGAGTAAACACCATATATTTT	few	TRBV12-3/TRBV12-4	TRBJ1-3	.
CASRGPSGRALEQYF	TGTGCCAGCAGAGGCCCTAGCGGGAGGGCCCTCGAGCAGTACTTC	.	TRBV6-5	TRBJ2-7	TRBD2